This T cell receptor beta chain was sequenced for a study of blood T cell repertoires in COVID-19. Overall study: Samples of COVID-19 (acute and convalescent) were obtained from the United States, Italy and Spain. In each case, the material was cDNA or gDNA derived from T cells, B-cell-depleted T cells, or PBMCs.

How the authors handled the data: The authors estimated nucleated cell counts from reference gene primer amplification. This table comes from immunoSEQ multiplex PCR, and its TCRdb copy is limited to in-frame clones, with some not included. V and J calls and clone size are as listed in that table; D and trimming were resolved from the DNA. Here the sample spans 180,000 or so clones, approximately 82% being singletons. The CDR3 runs to 16 residues. The ends lost 2 bases at V and 0 bases at J; junction bases unmatched: 6. Looked up from germline, CDR1 is GTSNPN and CDR2 is SVGIG (reference sequence). Input material: peripheral blood. This rearrangement joins TRBV30 to TRBJ2-4; 8 nucleotides agree with TRBD2. This clonotype was sampled from a human donor with acute or convalescent COVID-19. The donor label of this sample is uncertain. The CDR3 sequence: CAWSSSGGLAKNIQYF. CDR3 nucleotides: TGTGCCTGGAGTTCGAGCGGGGGATTAGCCAAAAACATTCAGTACTTC.